These 6 T cell receptor beta chains came from one sample sequenced in a study of blood T cell repertoires in COVID-19. Only in-frame clones appear in the TCRdb table, and some are missing; sequencing was by immunoSEQ multiplex PCR. The table includes roughly 260,000 clones, more than 70% detected once. Sequencing was performed on peripheral blood. The receptors come from a woman in her forties or fifties with acute or convalescent COVID-19.

The chain combines TRBV7-2 with TRBJ2-6; 9 nucleotides agree with TRBD1. CDR3 size: 15 residues. Germline CDR1 and CDR2: SGHTA and FQGNSA. V was clipped by 4 bases and J by 4 bases; unmatched bases: 2. The CDR3 bases are TGTGCCAGCAGCTGGACAGGGGCCGGGGCCAACGTCCTGACTTTC. Its translation: CASSWTGAGANVLTF.

V is TRBV15 and J is TRBJ2-1; 10 bases line up with TRBD1. Trimming cost V 1 base and J 9 bases; bases outside gene matches: 6. The germline V gene encodes CDR1 LNHNV and CDR2 YYDKDF (reference sequence). This CDR3 comprises 15 residues. The CDR3 loop is CATSRAGTGAGEQFF. The CDR3 nucleotides read TGTGCCACCAGCAGAGCCGGGACAGGGGCAGGTGAGCAGTTCTTC.

The V and J genes are TRBV2 and TRBJ1-5, with D hard to call. With 3 bases removed from V and 5 bases from J, the gap between germline ends came to 5 bases. Germline V lookup: CDR1 SNHLY, CDR2 FYNNEI. The CDR3 is 12 residues long. The CDR3 reads CASSDGDQPQHF. CDR3 sequence (DNA): TGTGCCAGCAGTGACGGGGATCAGCCCCAGCATTTT. The variable domain in full, with the rest retrieved from reference TRBV2 and TRBJ1-5, is EPEVTQTPSHQVTQMGQEVILRCVPISNHLYFYWYRQILGQKVEFLVSFYNNEISEKSEIFDDQFSVERPDGSNFTLKIRSTKLEDSAMYFCASSDGDQPQHFGDGTRLSIL.

This clone has only a few counts. The V call is TRBV9, the J call TRBJ2-1; tentatively, D is TRBD1 (6 bases). Germline loops: CDR1 SGDLS, CDR2 YYNGEE. The V end was cut by 4 bases, the J end by 2 bases, with 13 bases between. There are 15 residues in the CDR3. In nucleotides, the CDR3 is TGTGCCAGCAGCTCCTCTGCAGGGGCCTACAATGAGCAGTTCTTC. Amino acids: CASSSSAGAYNEQFF.

This chain connects TRBV7-2 to TRBJ2-1; 7 nucleotides line up with TRBD2. V dropped 2 bases and J dropped 2; count of bases not matched to a gene: 9. The CDR3 sequence is 17 residues long. Germline CDR1 is SGHTA and CDR2 is FQGNSA. CDR3 amino acids: CASSLRTGLNTYNEQFF. DNA for the CDR3: TGTGCCAGCAGCTTAAGAACGGGACTAAATACCTACAATGAGCAGTTCTTC.

This sequence joins TRBV7-3 and TRBJ2-7, with 7 bases that match TRBD2. Germline trimming cut 2 bases from V and 7 bases from J; bases unmatched to any gene: 8. The length of the CDR3 is 14 residues. Germline V gene lookup returns CDR1 SGHTA and CDR2 FQGTGA. CDR3 amino acids: CASSLSLAAGEQYF. The CDR3 region has the DNA TGTGCCAGCAGCTTATCTCTAGCAGCGGGGGAGCAGTACTTC.